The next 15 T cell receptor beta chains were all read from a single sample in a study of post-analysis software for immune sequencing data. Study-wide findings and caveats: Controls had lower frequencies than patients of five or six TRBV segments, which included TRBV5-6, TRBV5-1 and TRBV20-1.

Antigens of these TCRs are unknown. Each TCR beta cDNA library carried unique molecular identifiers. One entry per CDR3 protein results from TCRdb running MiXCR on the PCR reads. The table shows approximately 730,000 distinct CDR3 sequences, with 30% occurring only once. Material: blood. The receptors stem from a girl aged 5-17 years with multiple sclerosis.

The CDR3 sequence: CSARGLSLGNEQFF. The DNA for the CDR3 is TGCAGTGCTAGGGGACTCTCCTTGGGGAATGAGCAGTTCTTC. The chain couples TRBV20-1 to TRBJ2-1; a possible D gene is TRBD2 (6 bases). V was shortened by 3 bases and J by 7 bases, with 16 bases between the two germline ends. The germline V gene has CDR1 DFQATT and CDR2 SNEGSKA (reference sequence). The CDR3 is 14 amino acids.

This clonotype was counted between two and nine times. The CDR3 DNA reads TGCAGTGCCACCGGGACTTTCACAGATACGCAGTATTTT. Its protein is CSATGTFTDTQYF. The chain is built from TRBV20-1 and TRBJ2-3, with D tentatively TRBD2 (6 bases). V shed 6 bases and J shed 2 bases, with 12 bases lying between them. From germline, CDR1 is DFQATT and CDR2 SNEGSKA (reference sequence). The CDR3 spans 13 residues.

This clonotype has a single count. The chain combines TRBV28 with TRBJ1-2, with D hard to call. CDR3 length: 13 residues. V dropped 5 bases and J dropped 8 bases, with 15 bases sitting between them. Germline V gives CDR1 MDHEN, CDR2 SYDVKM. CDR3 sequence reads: CASSKETTEGYTF. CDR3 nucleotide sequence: TGTGCCAGCAGTAAGGAAACGACGGAAGGCTACACCTTC.

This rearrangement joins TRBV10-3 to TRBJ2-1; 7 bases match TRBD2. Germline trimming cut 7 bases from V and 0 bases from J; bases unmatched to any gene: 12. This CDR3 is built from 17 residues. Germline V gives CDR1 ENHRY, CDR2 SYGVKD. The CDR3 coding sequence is TGTGCCATCAAAGGGTCGGGGGGAGTTGACTCCTACAATGAGCAGTTCTTC. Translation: CAIKGSGGVDSYNEQFF.

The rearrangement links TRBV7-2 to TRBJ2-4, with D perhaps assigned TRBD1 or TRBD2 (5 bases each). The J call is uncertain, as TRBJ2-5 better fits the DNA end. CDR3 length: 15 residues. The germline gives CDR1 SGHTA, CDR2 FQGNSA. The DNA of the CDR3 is TGTGCCAGCAGTTACTTGGGGCAGGGAGAAGAGACCCAGTACTTC. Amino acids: CASSYLGQGEETQYF.

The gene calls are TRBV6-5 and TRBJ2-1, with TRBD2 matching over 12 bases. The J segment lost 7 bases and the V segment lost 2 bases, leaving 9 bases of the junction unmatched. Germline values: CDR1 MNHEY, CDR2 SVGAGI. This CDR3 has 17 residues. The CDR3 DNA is TGTGCCAGCAGTTACGGCCTAGCGGGGGGGCTGAGGAATGAGCAGTTCTTC. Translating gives CASSYGLAGGLRNEQFF.

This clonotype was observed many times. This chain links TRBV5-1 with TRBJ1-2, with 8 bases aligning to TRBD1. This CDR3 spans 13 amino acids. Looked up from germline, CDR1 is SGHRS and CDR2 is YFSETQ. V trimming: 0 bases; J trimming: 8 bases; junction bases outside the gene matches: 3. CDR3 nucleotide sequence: TGCGCCAGCAGCTTGGGACAGGGGCTCGGCTACACCTTC. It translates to CASSLGQGLGYTF.

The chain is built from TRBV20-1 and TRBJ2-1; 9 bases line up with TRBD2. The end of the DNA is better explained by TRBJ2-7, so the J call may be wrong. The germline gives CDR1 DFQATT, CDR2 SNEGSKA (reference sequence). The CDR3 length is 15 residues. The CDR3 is CSAIALAGTYNEQYF. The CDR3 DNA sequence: TGCAGTGCTATCGCTCTAGCGGGGACCTACAATGAGCAGTACTTC.

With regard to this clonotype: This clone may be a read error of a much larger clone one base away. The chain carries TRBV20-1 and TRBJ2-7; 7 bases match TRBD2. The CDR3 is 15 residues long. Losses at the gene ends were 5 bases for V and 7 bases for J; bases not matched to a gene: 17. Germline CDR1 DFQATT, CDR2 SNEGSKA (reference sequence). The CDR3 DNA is TGCAGTGCTGGACCTAGCGCGGGAGTACAGAATGAGCAGTACTTC. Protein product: CSAGPSAGVQNEQYF.

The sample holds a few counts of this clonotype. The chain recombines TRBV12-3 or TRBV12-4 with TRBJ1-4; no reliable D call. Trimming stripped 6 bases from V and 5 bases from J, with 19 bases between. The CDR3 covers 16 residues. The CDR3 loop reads CASSPVPHRANEKLFF. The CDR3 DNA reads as TGTGCCAGCAGCCCGGTCCCGCACCGGGCCAATGAAAAACTGTTTTTT.

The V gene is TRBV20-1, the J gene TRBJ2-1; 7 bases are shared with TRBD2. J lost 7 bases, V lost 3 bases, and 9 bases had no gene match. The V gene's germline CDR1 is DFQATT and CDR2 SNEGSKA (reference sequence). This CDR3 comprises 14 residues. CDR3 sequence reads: CSASYGSGGNEQFF. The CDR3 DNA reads TGCAGTGCTAGTTATGGGTCGGGAGGTAATGAGCAGTTCTTC.

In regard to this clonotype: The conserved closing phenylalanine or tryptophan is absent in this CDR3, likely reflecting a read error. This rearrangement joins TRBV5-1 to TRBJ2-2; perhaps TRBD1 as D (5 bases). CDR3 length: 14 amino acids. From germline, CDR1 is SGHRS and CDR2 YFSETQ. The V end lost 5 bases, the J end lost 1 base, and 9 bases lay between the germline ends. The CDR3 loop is CASRWQGNTGELFC. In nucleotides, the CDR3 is TGCGCCAGCAGGTGGCAGGGGAACACCGGGGAGCTGTTTTGT.

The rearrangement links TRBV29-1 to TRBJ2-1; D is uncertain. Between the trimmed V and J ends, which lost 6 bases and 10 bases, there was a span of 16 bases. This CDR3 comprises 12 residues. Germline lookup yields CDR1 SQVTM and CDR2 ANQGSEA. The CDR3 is CSVKDLPKEQFF. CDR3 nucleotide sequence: TGCAGCGTCAAAGACCTACCCAAGGAGCAGTTCTTC.

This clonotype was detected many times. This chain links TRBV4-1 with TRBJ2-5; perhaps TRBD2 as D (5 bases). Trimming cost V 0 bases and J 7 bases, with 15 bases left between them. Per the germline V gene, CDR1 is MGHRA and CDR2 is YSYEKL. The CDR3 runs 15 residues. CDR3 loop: CASSQEGRSRGTQYF. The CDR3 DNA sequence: TGCGCCAGCAGCCAAGAGGGTCGGTCTCGGGGGACCCAGTACTTC.

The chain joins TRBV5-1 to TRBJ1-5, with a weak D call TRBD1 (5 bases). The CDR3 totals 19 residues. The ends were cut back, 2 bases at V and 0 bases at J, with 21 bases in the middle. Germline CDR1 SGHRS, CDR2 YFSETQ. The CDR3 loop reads CASSLDRDVHESSNQPQHF. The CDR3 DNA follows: TGCGCCAGCAGCTTAGATAGGGACGTGCACGAAAGTAGCAATCAGCCCCAGCATTTT.